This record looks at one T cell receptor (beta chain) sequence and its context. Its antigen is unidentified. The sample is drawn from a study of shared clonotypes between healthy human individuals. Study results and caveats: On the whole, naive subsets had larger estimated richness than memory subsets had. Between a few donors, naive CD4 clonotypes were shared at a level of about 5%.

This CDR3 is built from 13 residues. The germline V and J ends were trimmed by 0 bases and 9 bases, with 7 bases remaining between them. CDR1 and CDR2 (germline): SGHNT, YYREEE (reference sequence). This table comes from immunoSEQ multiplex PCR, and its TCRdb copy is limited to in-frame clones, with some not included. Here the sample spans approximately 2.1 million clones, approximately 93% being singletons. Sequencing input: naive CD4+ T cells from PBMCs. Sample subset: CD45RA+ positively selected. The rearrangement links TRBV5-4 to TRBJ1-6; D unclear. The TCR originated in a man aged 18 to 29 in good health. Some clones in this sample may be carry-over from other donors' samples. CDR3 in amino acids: CASSLDMPSPLHF. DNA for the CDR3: TGTGCCAGCAGCTTGGATATGCCTTCACCCCTCCACTTT.